This is a list of T cell receptor beta chains from one sample in a study of T cell changes during pregnancy in multiple sclerosis. Method: immunoSEQ multiplex PCR; TCRdb's copy keeps in-frame clones and lacks some. The sample holds 45,000 to 65,000 clones, around 92% seen once. Source: CD4+ T cells from peripheral blood mononuclear cells, taken after pregnancy. The source of these receptors is a female donor with multiple sclerosis, enrolled in a pregnancy study. CDR3s include the opening cysteine and the closing phenylalanine or tryptophan. Fields, in order: CDR3 protein, CDR3 DNA, D gene, CDR3 length, J gene, clone size, V gene. A D gene is named only where the DNA matches it firmly. Only some rows state a clone size, as once, few, many or a class for expanded clones.

CASSQAPGSGGIGELFF TGCGCCAGCAGCCAAGCTCCCGGGTCAGGGGGCATCGGGGAGCTGTTTTTT TRBD1 17 TRBJ2-2 - TRBV4-3
CASCRTATNEKLFF TGTGCCAGCTGCAGGACTGCAACTAATGAAAAACTGTTTTTT - 14 TRBJ1-4 - TRBV2
CASSPQGQGGTEAFF TGTGCCAGCAGTCCCCAGGGACAGGGGGGCACTGAAGCTTTCTTT TRBD1 15 TRBJ1-1 - TRBV2
CASSIEGTDTQYF TGTGCCAGTAGTATTGAGGGAACGGATACGCAGTATTTT - 13 TRBJ2-3 once TRBV19
CASSVATGATEAFF TGTGCCAGCAGCGTAGCTACAGGGGCGACTGAAGCTTTCTTT TRBD1 14 TRBJ1-1 - TRBV9
CASTPGTGELFF TGTGCCAGCACCCCGGGGACCGGGGAGCTGTTTTTT - 12 TRBJ2-2 once TRBV6-5
CASSLSTYEQYF TGTGCCAGCAGCTTATCCACTTACGAGCAGTACTTC - 12 TRBJ2-7 - TRBV7-2
CASSPQPEGYNEQFF TGTGCCAGCAGCCCTCAACCGGAGGGCTACAATGAGCAGTTCTTC - 15 TRBJ2-1 - TRBV9
CASSQVSSGANTGELFF TGCGCCAGCAGCCAAGTCTCAAGCGGGGCGAACACCGGGGAGCTGTTTTTT TRBD2 17 TRBJ2-2 once TRBV4-1
CASAPGTGYEQYF TGTGCCAGCGCCCCCGGGACAGGTTACGAGCAGTACTTC TRBD1 13 TRBJ2-7 - TRBV28
CASGGGGFQETQYF TGTGCCAGCGGGGGAGGGGGGTTCCAAGAGACCCAGTACTTC - 14 TRBJ2-5 once TRBV6-5
CASSRQNSRNTIYF TGTGCCAGCTCACGACAGAATTCTAGAAACACCATATATTTT - 14 TRBJ1-3 - TRBV18
CASSIVPSGRLEQFF TGTGCCAGTAGTATAGTCCCTAGCGGGAGACTTGAGCAGTTCTTC TRBD2 15 TRBJ2-1 - TRBV19
CASSYAGVPIYEQYF TGTGCCAGCAGTTACGCCGGGGTTCCTATCTACGAGCAGTACTTC - 15 TRBJ2-7 - TRBV27
CASRPGGVVYNEQFF TGTGCCAGCAGACCTGGGGGGGTGGTATACAATGAGCAGTTCTTC TRBD2 15 TRBJ2-1 - TRBV6-5
CASSIPTGRRGYTF TGTGCCAGTAGTATCCCGACAGGGCGACGTGGCTACACCTTC TRBD1 14 TRBJ1-2 - TRBV19
CASSSMGGDEQYF TGTGCCAGTAGTAGTATGGGGGGGGACGAGCAGTACTTC TRBD2 13 TRBJ2-7 - TRBV19
CASSEVPGGLYSYNEQFF TGTGCCAGCAGTGAAGTCCCAGGGGGCCTCTACTCCTACAATGAGCAGTTCTTC TRBD1 18 TRBJ2-1 - TRBV6-1
CASSVPGAYEQYF TGTGCCAGCAGCGTACCGGGGGCCTACGAGCAGTACTTC - 13 TRBJ2-7 - TRBV7-2
CASSLWTSGKGNEQFF TGTGCCAGCAGTTTATGGACTAGCGGGAAAGGGAATGAGCAGTTCTTC TRBD2 16 TRBJ2-1 - TRBV28
CASSLQLSSHEQYF TGTGCCAGCAGCTTGCAGCTTAGTAGCCACGAGCAGTACTTC - 14 TRBJ2-7 - TRBV5-8
CASSDFGLENQPQHF TGTGCCAGCAGTGATTTCGGGTTGGAAAATCAGCCCCAGCATTTT - 15 TRBJ1-5 - TRBV6-1
CASSLVEGPHEQYF TGTGCCAGCAGCTTAGTCGAGGGCCCCCACGAGCAGTACTTC - 14 TRBJ2-7 - TRBV7-2
CASSHLSGGRSNEKLFF TGCGCCAGCAGCCACCTTTCGGGGGGGAGATCTAATGAAAAACTGTTTTTT - 17 TRBJ1-4 - TRBV4-1
CASSPLAGGYEQYF TGTGCCAGTAGTCCCCTAGCGGGAGGGTACGAGCAGTACTTC TRBD2 14 TRBJ2-7 - TRBV19
CASSSPGLADGETQYF TGTGCCAGCAGCTCTCCGGGACTAGCGGACGGAGAGACCCAGTACTTC TRBD2 16 TRBJ2-5 - TRBV5-6
CASTYTLGGSGTDTQYF TGCGCCAGCACCTATACGCTTGGGGGGAGTGGTACAGATACGCAGTATTTT - 17 TRBJ2-3 - TRBV5-1
CASSFHVPAGYKRDTQYF TGTGCCAGCAGTTTCCATGTGCCAGCGGGCTACAAAAGGGATACGCAGTATTTT - 18 TRBJ2-3 - TRBV6-4
CASSESGRGTDTQYF TGTGCCAGCAGCGAGAGCGGGAGAGGCACAGATACGCAGTATTTT TRBD2 15 TRBJ2-3 - TRBV2
CASSRTVGRGTDEQYF TGTGCCAGCAGTCGCACGGTGGGGCGAGGTACGGACGAGCAGTACTTC - 16 TRBJ2-7 - TRBV27
CASSLVAGRQETQYF TGTGCCAGCAGCTTAGTGGCGGGACGCCAAGAGACCCAGTACTTC - 15 TRBJ2-5 - TRBV7-2